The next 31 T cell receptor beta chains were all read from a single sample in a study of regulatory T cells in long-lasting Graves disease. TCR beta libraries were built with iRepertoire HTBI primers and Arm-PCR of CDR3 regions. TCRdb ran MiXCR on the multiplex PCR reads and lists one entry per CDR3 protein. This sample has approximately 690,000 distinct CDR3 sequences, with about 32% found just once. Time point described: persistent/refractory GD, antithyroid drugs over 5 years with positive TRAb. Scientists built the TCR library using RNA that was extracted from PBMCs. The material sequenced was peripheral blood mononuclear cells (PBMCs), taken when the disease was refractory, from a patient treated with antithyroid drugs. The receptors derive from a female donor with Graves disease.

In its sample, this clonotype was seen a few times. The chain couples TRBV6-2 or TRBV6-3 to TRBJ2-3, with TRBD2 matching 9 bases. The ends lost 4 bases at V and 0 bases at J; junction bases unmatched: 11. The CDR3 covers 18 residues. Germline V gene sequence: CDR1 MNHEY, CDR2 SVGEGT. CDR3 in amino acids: CASSSLAGRGYSTDTQYF. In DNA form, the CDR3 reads TGTGCCAGCAGTTCCCTAGCGGGACGAGGATACAGCACAGATACGCAGTATTTT.

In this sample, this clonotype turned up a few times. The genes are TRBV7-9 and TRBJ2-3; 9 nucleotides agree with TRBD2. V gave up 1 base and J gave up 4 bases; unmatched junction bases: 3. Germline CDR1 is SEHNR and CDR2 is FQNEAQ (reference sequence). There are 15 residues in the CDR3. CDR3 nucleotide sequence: TGTGCCAGCAGCTTAGGACTAGCGGAACCAGATACGCAGTATTTT. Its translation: CASSLGLAEPDTQYF.

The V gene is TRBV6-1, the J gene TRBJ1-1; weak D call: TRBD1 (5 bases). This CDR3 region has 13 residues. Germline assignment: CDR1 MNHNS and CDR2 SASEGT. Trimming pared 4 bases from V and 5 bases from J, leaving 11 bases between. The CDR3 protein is CASSGRGRTEAFF. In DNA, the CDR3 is TGTGCCAGCAGTGGAAGGGGTAGAACTGAAGCTTTCTTT.

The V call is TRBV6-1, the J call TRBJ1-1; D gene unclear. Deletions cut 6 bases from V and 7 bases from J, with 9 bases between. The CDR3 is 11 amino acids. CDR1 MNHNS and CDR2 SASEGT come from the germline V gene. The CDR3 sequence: CASRSGGEAFF. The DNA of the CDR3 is TGTGCCAGCAGATCCGGCGGTGAAGCTTTCTTT.

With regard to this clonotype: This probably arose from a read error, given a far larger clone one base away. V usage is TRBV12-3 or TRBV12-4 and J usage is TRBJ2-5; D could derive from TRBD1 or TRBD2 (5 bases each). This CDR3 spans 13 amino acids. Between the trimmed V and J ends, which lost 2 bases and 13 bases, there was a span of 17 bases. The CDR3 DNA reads TGTGCCAGCAGTTTAACAACTGGGGGTGAGCGGTACTTC. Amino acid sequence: CASSLTTGGERYF.

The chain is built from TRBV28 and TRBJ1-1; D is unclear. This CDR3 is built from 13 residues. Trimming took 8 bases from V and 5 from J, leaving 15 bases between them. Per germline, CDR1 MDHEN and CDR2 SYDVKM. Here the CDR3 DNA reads TGTGCCAGCTTGGAGGCAGCTAAGACTGAAGCTTTCTTT. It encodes CASLEAAKTEAFF.

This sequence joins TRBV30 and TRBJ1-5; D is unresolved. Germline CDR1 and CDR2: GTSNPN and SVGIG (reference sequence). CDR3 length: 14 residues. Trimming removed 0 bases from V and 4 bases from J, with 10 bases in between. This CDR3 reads CAWSVSVKNQPQHF. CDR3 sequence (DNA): TGTGCCTGGAGTGTCTCGGTTAAGAATCAGCCCCAGCATTTT. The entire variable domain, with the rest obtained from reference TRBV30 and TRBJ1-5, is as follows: SQTIHQWPATLVQPVGSPLSLECTVEGTSNPNLYWYRQAAGRGLQLLFYSVGIGQISSEVPQNLSASRPQDRQFILSSKKLLLSDSGFYLCAWSVSVKNQPQHFGDGTRLSIL.

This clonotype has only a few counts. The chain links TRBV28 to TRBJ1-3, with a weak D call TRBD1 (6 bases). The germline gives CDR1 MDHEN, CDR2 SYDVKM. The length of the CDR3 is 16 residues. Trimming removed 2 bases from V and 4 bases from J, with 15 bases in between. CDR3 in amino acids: CASSLIQQGFGNTIYF. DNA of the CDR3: TGTGCCAGCAGTTTAATACAACAGGGATTCGGAAACACCATATATTTT.

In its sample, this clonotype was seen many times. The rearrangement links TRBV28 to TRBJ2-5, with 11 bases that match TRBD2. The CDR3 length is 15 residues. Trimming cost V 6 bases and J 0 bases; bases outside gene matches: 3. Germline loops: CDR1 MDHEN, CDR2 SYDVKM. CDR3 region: CASRRLAGNQETQYF. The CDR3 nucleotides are TGTGCCAGCAGGCGACTAGCGGGGAACCAAGAGACCCAGTACTTC.

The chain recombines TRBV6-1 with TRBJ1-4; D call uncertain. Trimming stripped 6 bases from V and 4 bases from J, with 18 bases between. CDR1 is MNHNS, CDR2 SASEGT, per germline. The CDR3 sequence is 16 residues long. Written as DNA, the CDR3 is TGTGCCAGCAGAAACGACCCGGGATTCGATAATGAAAAACTGTTTTTT. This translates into CASRNDPGFDNEKLFF.

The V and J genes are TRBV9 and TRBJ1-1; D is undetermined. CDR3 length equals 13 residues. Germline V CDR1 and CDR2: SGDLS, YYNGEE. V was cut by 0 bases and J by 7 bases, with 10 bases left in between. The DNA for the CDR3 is TGTGCCAGCAGCGTAGCGGTGGGAGGTGAAGCTTTCTTT. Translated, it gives CASSVAVGGEAFF.

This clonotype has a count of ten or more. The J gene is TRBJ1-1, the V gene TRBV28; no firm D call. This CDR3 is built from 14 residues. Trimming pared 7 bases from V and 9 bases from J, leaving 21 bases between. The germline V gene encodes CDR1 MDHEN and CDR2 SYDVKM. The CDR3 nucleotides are TGTGCCAGCACCGCAACCCCTGCGAGGGCACAAGCTTTCTTT. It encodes CASTATPARAQAFF.

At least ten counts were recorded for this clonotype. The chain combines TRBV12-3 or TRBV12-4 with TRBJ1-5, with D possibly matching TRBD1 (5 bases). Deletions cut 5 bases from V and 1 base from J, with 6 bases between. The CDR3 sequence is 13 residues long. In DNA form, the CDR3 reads TGTGCCAGCAGTCCAGGGAGCAATCAGCCCCAGCATTTT. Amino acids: CASSPGSNQPQHF.

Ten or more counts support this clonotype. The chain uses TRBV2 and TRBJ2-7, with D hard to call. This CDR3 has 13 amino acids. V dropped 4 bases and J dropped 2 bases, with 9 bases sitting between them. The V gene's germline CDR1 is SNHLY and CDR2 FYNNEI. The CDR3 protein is CASSGTETYEQYF. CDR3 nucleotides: TGTGCCAGCAGTGGGACGGAAACCTACGAGCAGTACTTC.

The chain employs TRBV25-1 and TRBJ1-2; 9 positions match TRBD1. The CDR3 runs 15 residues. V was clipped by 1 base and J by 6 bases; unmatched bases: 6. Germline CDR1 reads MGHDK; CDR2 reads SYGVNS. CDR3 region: CASSEWGGTGNGYTF. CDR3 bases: TGTGCCAGCAGTGAATGGGGCGGGACAGGGAATGGCTACACCTTC.

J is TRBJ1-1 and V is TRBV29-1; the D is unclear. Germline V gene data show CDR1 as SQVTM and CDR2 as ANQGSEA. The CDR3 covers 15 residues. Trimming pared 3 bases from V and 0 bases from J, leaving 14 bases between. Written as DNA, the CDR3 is TGCAGCGTTGATTTTTTCGGCAGAATGAACACTGAAGCTTTCTTT. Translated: CSVDFFGRMNTEAFF. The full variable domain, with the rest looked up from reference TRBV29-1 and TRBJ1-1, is SAVISQKPSRDICQRGTSLTIQCQVDSQVTMMFWYRQQPGQSLTLIATANQGSEATYESGFVIDKFPISRPNLTFSTLTVSNMSPEDSSIYLCSVDFFGRMNTEAFFGQGTRLTVV.

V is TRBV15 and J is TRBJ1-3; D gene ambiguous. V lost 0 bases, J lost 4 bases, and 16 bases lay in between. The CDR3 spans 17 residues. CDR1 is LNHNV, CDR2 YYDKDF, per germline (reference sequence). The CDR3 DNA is TGTGCCACCAGCAGAGATCGACTCGGGCTTACCGGAAACACCATATATTTT. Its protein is CATSRDRLGLTGNTIYF.

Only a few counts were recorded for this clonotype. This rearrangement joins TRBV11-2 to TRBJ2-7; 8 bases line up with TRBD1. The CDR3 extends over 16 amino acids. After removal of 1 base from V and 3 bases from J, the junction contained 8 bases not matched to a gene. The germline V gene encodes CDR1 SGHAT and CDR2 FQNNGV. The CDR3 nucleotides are TGTGCCAGCAGCTTAGGCCTGACGGACAGGGACTACGAGCAGTACTTC. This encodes CASSLGLTDRDYEQYF. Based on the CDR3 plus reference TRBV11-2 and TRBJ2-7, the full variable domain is EAGVAQSPRYKIIEKRQSVAFWCNPISGHATLYWYQQILGQGPKLLIQFQNNGVVDDSQLPKDRFSAERLKGVDSTLKIQPAKLEDSAVYLCASSLGLTDRDYEQYFGPGTRLTVT.

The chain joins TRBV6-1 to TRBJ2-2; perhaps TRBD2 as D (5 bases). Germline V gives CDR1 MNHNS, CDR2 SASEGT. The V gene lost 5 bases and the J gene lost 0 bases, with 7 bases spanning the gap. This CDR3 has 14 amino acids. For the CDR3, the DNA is TGTGCCAGCAGTCCGGGGTCGAACACCGGGGAGCTGTTTTTT. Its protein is CASSPGSNTGELFF.

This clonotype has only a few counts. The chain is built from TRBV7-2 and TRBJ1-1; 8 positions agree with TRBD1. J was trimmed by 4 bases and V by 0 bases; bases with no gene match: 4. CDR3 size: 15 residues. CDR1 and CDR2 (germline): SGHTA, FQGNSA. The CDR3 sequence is CASSLALTGVTEAFF. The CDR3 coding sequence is TGTGCCAGCAGCTTAGCGTTGACAGGGGTCACTGAAGCTTTCTTT.

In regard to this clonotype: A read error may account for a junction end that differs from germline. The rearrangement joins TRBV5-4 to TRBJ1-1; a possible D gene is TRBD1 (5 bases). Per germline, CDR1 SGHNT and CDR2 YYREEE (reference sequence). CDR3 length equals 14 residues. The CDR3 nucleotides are TGTACCAGCAGCTTGCAGGGTGGGAGGACTGAAGCTTTCTTT. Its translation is CTSSLQGGRTEAFF.

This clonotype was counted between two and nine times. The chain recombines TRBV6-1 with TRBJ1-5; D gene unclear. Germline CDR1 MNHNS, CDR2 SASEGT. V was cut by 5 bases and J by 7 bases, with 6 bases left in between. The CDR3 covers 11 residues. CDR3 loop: CASSLQQPQHF. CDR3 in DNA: TGTGCCAGCAGTCTGCAACAGCCCCAGCATTTT.

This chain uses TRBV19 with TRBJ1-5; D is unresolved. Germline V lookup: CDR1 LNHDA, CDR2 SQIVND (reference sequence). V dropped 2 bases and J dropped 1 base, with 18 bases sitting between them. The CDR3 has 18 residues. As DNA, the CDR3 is TGTGCCAGTAGTATAAGGGTCCCCAATTTCAGCAGCAATCAGCCCCAGCATTTT. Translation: CASSIRVPNFSSNQPQHF. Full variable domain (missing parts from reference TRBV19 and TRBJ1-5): DGGITQSPKYLFRKEGQNVTLSCEQNLNHDAMYWYRQDPGQGLRLIYYSQIVNDFQKGDIAEGYSVSREKKESFPLTVTSAQKNPTAFYLCASSIRVPNFSSNQPQHFGDGTRLSIL.

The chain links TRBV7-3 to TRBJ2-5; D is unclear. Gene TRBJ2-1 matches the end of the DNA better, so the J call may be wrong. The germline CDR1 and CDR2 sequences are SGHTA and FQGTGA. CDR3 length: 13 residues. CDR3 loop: CASSLIGSNEQFF. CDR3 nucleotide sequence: TGTGCCAGCAGCTTAATAGGTTCCAATGAGCAGTTCTTC.

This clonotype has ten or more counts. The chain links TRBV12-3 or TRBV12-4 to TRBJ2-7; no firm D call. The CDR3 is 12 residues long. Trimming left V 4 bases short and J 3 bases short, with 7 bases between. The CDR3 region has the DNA TGTGCCAGCAGTTCGGTCGACTACGAGCAGTACTTC. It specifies CASSSVDYEQYF.

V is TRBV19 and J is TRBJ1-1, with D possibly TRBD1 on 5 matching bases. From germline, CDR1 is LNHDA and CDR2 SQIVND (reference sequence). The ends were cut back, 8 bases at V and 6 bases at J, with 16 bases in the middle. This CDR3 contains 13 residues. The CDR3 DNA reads TGTGCCAGTGGGGGGTTCGGGGTGGCTGAAGCTTTCTTT. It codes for CASGGFGVAEAFF.

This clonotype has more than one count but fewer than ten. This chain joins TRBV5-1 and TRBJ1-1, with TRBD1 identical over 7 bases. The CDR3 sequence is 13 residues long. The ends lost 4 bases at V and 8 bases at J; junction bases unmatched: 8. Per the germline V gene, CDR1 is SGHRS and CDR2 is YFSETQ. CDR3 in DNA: TGCGCCAGCAGCCCAGGGGGAAAAGGAGAAGCTTTCTTT. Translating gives CASSPGGKGEAFF. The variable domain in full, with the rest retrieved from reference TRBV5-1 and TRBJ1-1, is KAGVTQTPRYLIKTRGQQVTLSCSPISGHRSVSWYQQTPGQGLQFLFEYFSETQRNKGNFPGRFSGRQFSNSRSEMNVSTLELGDSALYLCASSPGGKGEAFFGQGTRLTVV.

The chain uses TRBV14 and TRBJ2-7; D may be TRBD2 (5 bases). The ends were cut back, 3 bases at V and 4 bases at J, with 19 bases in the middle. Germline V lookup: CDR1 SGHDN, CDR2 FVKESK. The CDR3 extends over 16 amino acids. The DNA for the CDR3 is TGTGCCAGCAGCCACGCCCACGGCGGGCCGGCGTACGAGCAGTACTTC. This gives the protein CASSHAHGGPAYEQYF.

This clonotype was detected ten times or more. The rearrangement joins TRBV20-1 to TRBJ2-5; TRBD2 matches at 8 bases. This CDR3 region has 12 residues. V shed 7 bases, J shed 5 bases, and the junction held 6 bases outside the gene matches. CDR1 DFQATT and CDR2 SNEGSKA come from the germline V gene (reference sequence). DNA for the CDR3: TGCAGTGGAAGAGCGGGAGCTGAGACCCAGTACTTC. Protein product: CSGRAGAETQYF.

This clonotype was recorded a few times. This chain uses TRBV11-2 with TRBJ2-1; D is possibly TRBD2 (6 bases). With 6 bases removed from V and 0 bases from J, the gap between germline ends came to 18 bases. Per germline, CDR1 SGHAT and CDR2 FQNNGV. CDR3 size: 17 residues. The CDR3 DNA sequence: TGTGCCAGCAGTCTAGTGCCGGGACTCAGCTCCTACAATGAGCAGTTCTTC. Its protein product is CASSLVPGLSSYNEQFF. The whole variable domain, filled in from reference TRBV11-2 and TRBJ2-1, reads EAGVAQSPRYKIIEKRQSVAFWCNPISGHATLYWYQQILGQGPKLLIQFQNNGVVDDSQLPKDRFSAERLKGVDSTLKIQPAKLEDSAVYLCASSLVPGLSSYNEQFFGPGTRLTVL.

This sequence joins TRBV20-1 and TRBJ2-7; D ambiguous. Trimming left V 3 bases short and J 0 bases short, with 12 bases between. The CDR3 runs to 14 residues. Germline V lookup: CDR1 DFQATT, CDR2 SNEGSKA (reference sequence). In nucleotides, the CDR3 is TGCAGTGCTAGTGCCCGGCGGTACTCCTACGAGCAGTACTTC. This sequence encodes CSASARRYSYEQYF.